Sequencing of this T cell receptor (beta chain) was carried out in a study of blood T cell repertoires in COVID-19. Study details: PBMCs, B-cell-depleted T cells, or T cells provided the cDNA or gDNA that made up the material.

Here immunoSEQ multiplex PCR was the method, and the copy in TCRdb shows in-frame clones only, minus some. The sample contains about 180,000 clones, approximately 87% of which appear only once. This clone has a single count. The CDR3 extends over 15 amino acids. After removal of 2 bases from V and 3 bases from J, the junction contained 6 bases not matched to a gene. Germline-derived CDR1 and CDR2 are MGHRA and YSYEKL. The clonotype originates from a man aged 65-85 years with active or convalescent COVID-19. This sequence joins TRBV4-1 and TRBJ1-2; 7 nucleotides agree with TRBD1. Material: peripheral blood. The CDR3 is CASSQQTGVDYGYTF. The CDR3 DNA follows: TGCGCCAGCAGCCAACAAACAGGGGTTGACTATGGCTACACCTTC.